A selection of T cell receptor beta chains follows, all from one sample in a study of T cells in Graves' hyperthyroidism and ophthalmopathy. TCRdb fed the multiplex PCR reads into MiXCR, producing one record per CDR3 protein. The sample has about 480,000 distinct CDR3 sequences; 24% are singletons. The sample comprised blood. The receptors derive from a woman between 25 and 40 years old with Graves' ophthalmopathy. The CDR3 runs from the conserved cysteine through the conserved F or W. Fields, in order: CDR3 protein, CDR3 DNA, clone size, V gene, J gene, D gene. D genes are given only for firm matches. Expanded clones are given a class, and other clones once, few, many or no size at all.

CDR3aa: CASSLGREFAEAFF
CDR3nt: TGTGCCAGCAGTTTAGGAAGGGAGTTCGCTGAAGCTTTCTTT
abundance: NA
v_gene: TRBV27
j_gene: TRBJ1-1
d_gene: NA

CDR3aa: CASSLRPVTGADQYF
CDR3nt: TGTGCCAGCAGTTTACGCCCCGTGACAGGGGCCGATCAGTACTTC
abundance: NA
v_gene: TRBV28
j_gene: TRBJ2-7
d_gene: TRBD1

CDR3aa: CASRIDIHYEQYF
CDR3nt: TGTGCCAGCAGAATCGACATTCACTACGAGCAGTACTTC
abundance: NA
v_gene: TRBV6-2/TRBV6-3
j_gene: TRBJ2-7
d_gene: NA

CDR3aa: CASRRVNSNQPQHF
CDR3nt: TGTGCCAGCCGACGGGTCAATAGCAATCAGCCCCAGCATTTT
abundance: NA
v_gene: TRBV6-1
j_gene: TRBJ1-5
d_gene: NA

CDR3aa: CSSVWKENTEAFF
CDR3nt: TGCAGCTCGGTGTGGAAGGAGAACACTGAAGCTTTCTTT
abundance: NA
v_gene: TRBV29-1
j_gene: TRBJ1-1
d_gene: NA

CDR3aa: CSVGLVYEQYF
CDR3nt: TGCAGCGTTGGGCTCGTTTACGAGCAGTACTTC
abundance: NA
v_gene: TRBV29-1
j_gene: TRBJ2-7
d_gene: NA

CDR3aa: CAISESTMGTSEQETQYF
CDR3nt: TGTGCCATCAGTGAGTCGACTATGGGAACTAGCGAACAAGAGACCCAGTACTTC
abundance: NA
v_gene: TRBV10-3
j_gene: TRBJ2-5
d_gene: TRBD2

CDR3aa: CAISEGIVSNQPQHF
CDR3nt: TGTGCCATCAGTGAGGGGATTGTAAGCAATCAGCCCCAGCATTTT
abundance: NA
v_gene: TRBV10-3
j_gene: TRBJ1-5
d_gene: NA

CDR3aa: CASRTGEYQETQYF
CDR3nt: TGTGCCAGCCGCACAGGAGAGTACCAAGAGACCCAGTACTTC
abundance: many
v_gene: TRBV2
j_gene: TRBJ2-5
d_gene: NA

CDR3aa: CATSRAVRSYEQYF
CDR3nt: TGTGCCACCAGCAGAGCGGTCCGCTCCTACGAGCAGTACTTC
abundance: many
v_gene: TRBV15
j_gene: TRBJ2-7
d_gene: NA

CDR3aa: CASSTGQTFYEQYF
CDR3nt: TGTGCCAGCAGCACTGGACAGACCTTCTACGAGCAGTACTTC
abundance: many
v_gene: TRBV7-9
j_gene: TRBJ2-7
d_gene: NA

CDR3aa: CASSPAGPHTEAFF
CDR3nt: TGTGCCAGCTCACCGGCGGGGCCCCACACTGAAGCTTTCTTT
abundance: few
v_gene: TRBV18
j_gene: TRBJ1-1
d_gene: NA

CDR3aa: CASSQDEFTYEQYF
CDR3nt: TGTGCCAGCAGCCAAGATGAGTTCACCTACGAGCAGTACTTC
abundance: NA
v_gene: TRBV3-1
j_gene: TRBJ2-7
d_gene: NA

CDR3aa: CSVSQETGELFF
CDR3nt: TGCAGCGTTAGCCAAGAGACCGGGGAGCTGTTTTTT
abundance: NA
v_gene: TRBV29-1
j_gene: TRBJ2-2
d_gene: NA

CDR3aa: CSAADRMNTEAFF
CDR3nt: TGCAGCGCCGCGGACAGAATGAACACTGAAGCTTTCTTT
abundance: many
v_gene: TRBV29-1
j_gene: TRBJ1-1
d_gene: NA

CDR3aa: CASSLGTSGRAGEQYF
CDR3nt: TGCGCCAGCAGCCTAGGGACTAGCGGGAGGGCAGGCGAGCAGTACTTC
abundance: NA
v_gene: TRBV5-1
j_gene: TRBJ2-7
d_gene: TRBD2

CDR3aa: CASSFWRDQETQYF
CDR3nt: TGTGCCAGCAGTTTTTGGAGGGACCAAGAGACCCAGTACTTC
abundance: many
v_gene: TRBV12-3/TRBV12-4
j_gene: TRBJ2-5
d_gene: NA

CDR3aa: CAWRLDQGNTIYF
CDR3nt: TGTGCCTGGAGGTTGGACCAAGGAAACACCATATATTTT
abundance: NA
v_gene: TRBV30
j_gene: TRBJ1-3
d_gene: NA

CDR3aa: CASRGPAGELFF
CDR3nt: TGTGCCAGCAGAGGGCCGGCCGGGGAGCTGTTTTTT
abundance: NA
v_gene: TRBV27
j_gene: TRBJ2-2
d_gene: NA

CDR3aa: CASSLSGGNSNYGYTF
CDR3nt: TGTGCCAGCAGTTTATCAGGGGGCAATTCTAACTATGGCTACACCTTC
abundance: many
v_gene: TRBV12-3/TRBV12-4
j_gene: TRBJ1-2
d_gene: TRBD1

CDR3aa: CASSSNDRGGGYTF
CDR3nt: TGTGCCAGCAGCTCAAACGACAGGGGAGGTGGCTACACCTTC
abundance: NA
v_gene: TRBV7-9
j_gene: TRBJ1-2
d_gene: TRBD1

CDR3aa: CASSLLAGSVAFF
CDR3nt: TGTGCCAGCAGCTTATTGGCGGGGTCTGTCGCTTTCTTT
abundance: many
v_gene: TRBV7-9
j_gene: TRBJ1-1
d_gene: NA

CDR3aa: CASPPIRGITEAFF
CDR3nt: TGTGCCAGCCCCCCAATCAGGGGGATCACTGAAGCTTTCTTT
abundance: many
v_gene: TRBV6-1
j_gene: TRBJ1-1
d_gene: TRBD1

CDR3aa: CASSLGLGVSYEQYF
CDR3nt: TGTGCCAGCAGCCTTGGACTAGGGGTCTCCTACGAGCAGTACTTC
abundance: many
v_gene: TRBV3-1
j_gene: TRBJ2-7
d_gene: TRBD2

CDR3aa: CASSEVSRQGAIDGYTF
CDR3nt: TGTGCCAGCAGTGAAGTATCAAGACAGGGGGCGATTGATGGCTACACCTTC
abundance: NA
v_gene: TRBV6-1
j_gene: TRBJ1-2
d_gene: TRBD1

CDR3aa: CASSIAPGVQQPQHF
CDR3nt: TGTGCCAGTAGTATAGCTCCGGGAGTACAACAGCCCCAGCATTTT
abundance: many
v_gene: TRBV19
j_gene: TRBJ1-5
d_gene: NA

CDR3aa: CASSKLGANSYEQYF
CDR3nt: TGTGCCAGTAGTAAGCTCGGAGCGAACTCCTACGAGCAGTACTTC
abundance: NA
v_gene: TRBV19
j_gene: TRBJ2-7
d_gene: NA

CDR3aa: CASSYQTGPSYEQYF
CDR3nt: TGTGCCAGCAGTTACCAGACAGGGCCGTCCTACGAGCAGTACTTC
abundance: many
v_gene: TRBV6-5
j_gene: TRBJ2-7
d_gene: TRBD1

CDR3aa: CASSFLEGAHTEAFF
CDR3nt: TGCGCCAGCAGCTTTTTGGAGGGGGCGCACACTGAAGCTTTCTTT
abundance: many
v_gene: TRBV5-1
j_gene: TRBJ1-1
d_gene: TRBD1

CDR3aa: CASSPGTASPLHF
CDR3nt: TGTGCCAGCAGCCCCGGGACAGCATCACCCCTCCACTTT
abundance: NA
v_gene: TRBV7-9
j_gene: TRBJ1-6
d_gene: TRBD1

CDR3aa: CASSPRTGREQYF
CDR3nt: TGTGCCAGCAGTCCCCGGACAGGGCGCGAGCAGTACTTC
abundance: many
v_gene: TRBV27
j_gene: TRBJ2-7
d_gene: TRBD1